This record concerns one T cell receptor beta chain sequence. Germline CDR1 SGDLS, CDR2 YYNGEE. The CDR3 length is 15 residues. Trimming shortened V by 2 bases and J by 0 bases, and 9 bases separated the two germline ends. As handled by the study authors: Estimation of nucleated cell counts was performed using reference gene primer amplification. The assay was immunoSEQ multiplex PCR, and TCRdb's table has in-frame clones only and misses some. V, J and clone size reflect that table, while D and trimming were determined from the DNA. The data contain about 210,000 clones, approximately 78% of them singletons. The sample comes from a study of blood T cell repertoires in COVID-19. For the study at large: Some COVID-19 samples were acute and others convalescent; all came from the United States, Italy and Spain. The cDNA or gDNA used as material had been derived from T cells, B-cell-depleted T cells, or PBMCs.

The TCR sequence derives from a woman between 40 and 50 years old with acute or convalescent COVID-19. Source material: peripheral blood. This chain joins TRBV9 and TRBJ2-1; tentatively, D is TRBD1 (6 bases). CDR3 protein: CASSVGQTSYNEQFF. The DNA for the CDR3 is TGTGCCAGCAGCGTTGGACAGACCTCCTACAATGAGCAGTTCTTC.